The 8 T cell receptor beta chains reported below all come from one sample, sequenced in a study of blood T cell repertoires in COVID-19. Sequenced by immunoSEQ multiplex PCR; TCRdb stores in-frame clones only, minus some. The sample includes roughly 40,000 clones, over 75% of them seen just once. The specimen sequenced was peripheral blood. These receptors came from a human donor in a cohort sampled during active COVID-19.

This clone was counted only a few times. The chain joins TRBV5-4 to TRBJ1-5; no reliable D call. Trimming shortened V by 0 bases and J by 5 bases, and 6 bases separated the two germline ends. The CDR3 has 13 residues. Germline V CDR1 and CDR2: SGHNT, YYREEE (reference sequence). The CDR3 reads CASSLGGDQPQHF. CDR3 DNA sequence: TGTGCCAGCAGCTTGGGGGGAGATCAGCCCCAGCATTTT.

This chain joins TRBV19 and TRBJ2-5; 11 bases are a match to TRBD2. Germline V gene lookup returns CDR1 LNHDA and CDR2 SQIVND (reference sequence). V lost 5 bases to trimming and J lost 5 bases; unmatched junction nucleotides: 16. CDR3 length: 18 residues. The CDR3 region is CASSPNFLLAGAPETQYF. The CDR3 region has the DNA TGTGCCAGTAGTCCCAATTTCTTACTAGCGGGGGCCCCGGAGACCCAGTACTTC.

The V gene is TRBV3-1 (or the pseudogene TRBV3-2), the J gene TRBJ1-2, with D possibly being TRBD1 (6 bases). The CDR3 consists of 15 residues. Trimming took off 2 bases at V and 2 bases at J, with 12 bases between the two ends. In germline, CDR1 is LGHDT, CDR2 YNNKEL (reference sequence). The CDR3 protein is CASSQNGQINYGYTF. CDR3 DNA sequence: TGTGCCAGCAGCCAAAATGGACAGATCAACTATGGCTACACCTTC.

This chain uses TRBV30 with TRBJ1-5; 11 bases match TRBD1. Germline V gene data show CDR1 as GTSNPN and CDR2 as SVGIG (reference sequence). The CDR3 has 15 amino acids. The V gene end was trimmed by 2 bases and the J gene end by 6 bases; junction bases not matched to a gene: 6. CDR3 sequence reads: CAWSPDRGPSQPQHF. The CDR3 DNA is TGTGCCTGGAGTCCGGACAGGGGGCCTAGTCAGCCCCAGCATTTT.

This chain joins TRBV10-3 and TRBJ2-3, with D possibly being TRBD2 (6 bases). Looked up from germline, CDR1 is ENHRY and CDR2 is SYGVKD. This CDR3 contains 14 residues. The germline V and J ends were trimmed by 9 bases and 6 bases, with 19 bases remaining between them. The CDR3 protein is CAIAEGRPGDTQYF. The CDR3 DNA reads as TGTGCCATAGCGGAGGGGAGGCCCGGGGATACGCAGTATTTT.

V is TRBV19 and J is TRBJ1-3; D perhaps matches TRBD1 (6 bases). Per the germline V gene, CDR1 is LNHDA and CDR2 is SQIVND (reference sequence). The CDR3 length is 16 residues. V was clipped by 3 bases and J by 0 bases, with 12 bases between them. CDR3 sequence: CASSIPGEYSGNTIYF. DNA of the CDR3: TGTGCCAGTAGTATCCCAGGGGAGTACTCTGGAAACACCATATATTTT. The variable domain in full, completed from reference TRBV19 and TRBJ1-3, reads DGGITQSPKYLFRKEGQNVTLSCEQNLNHDAMYWYRQDPGQGLRLIYYSQIVNDFQKGDIAEGYSVSREKKESFPLTVTSAQKNPTAFYLCASSIPGEYSGNTIYFGEGSWLTVV.

The gene calls are TRBV6-2 or TRBV6-3 and TRBJ1-5, with TRBD1 identical over 8 bases. The CDR3 has 14 residues. Germline values: CDR1 MNHEY, CDR2 SVGEGT. J was trimmed by 7 bases and V by 6 bases; bases with no gene match: 8. CDR3 coding DNA: TGTGCCAGCAGCGTGACAGGGGACGGCCAGCCCCAGCATTTT. Protein product: CASSVTGDGQPQHF.

This clone was observed a few times. CDR3 coding DNA: TGTGCCATCAGTGAGTCGACGGGGGGTGGAAACACCATATATTTT. It translates to CAISESTGGGNTIYF. V usage is TRBV10-3 and J usage is TRBJ1-3, with D possibly TRBD1 on 5 matching bases. Trimming left V 0 bases short and J 3 bases short, with 9 bases between. The CDR3 is 15 amino acids. CDR1 ENHRY and CDR2 SYGVKD come from the germline V gene.